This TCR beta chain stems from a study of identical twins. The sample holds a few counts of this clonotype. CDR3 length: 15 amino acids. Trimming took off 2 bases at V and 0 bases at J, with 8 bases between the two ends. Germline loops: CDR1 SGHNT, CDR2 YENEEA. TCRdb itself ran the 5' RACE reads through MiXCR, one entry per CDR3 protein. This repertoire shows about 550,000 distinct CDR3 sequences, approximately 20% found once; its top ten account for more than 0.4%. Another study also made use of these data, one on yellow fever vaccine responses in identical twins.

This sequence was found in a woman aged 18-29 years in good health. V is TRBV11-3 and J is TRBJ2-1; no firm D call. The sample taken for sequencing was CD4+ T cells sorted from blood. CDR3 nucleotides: TGTGCCAGCAGCTTAAACCCTAGCTCCTACAATGAGCAGTTCTTC. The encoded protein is CASSLNPSSYNEQFF.